These 13 T cell receptor beta chains came from one sample sequenced in a study of blood T cell repertoires in COVID-19. Some clones are missing from TCRdb's copy, which holds only in-frame ones; the method was immunoSEQ multiplex PCR. Here the sample spans roughly 250,000 clones, roughly 90% being singletons. The sequenced material came from peripheral blood. Every receptor here comes from a woman aged 40 to 49 who had recovered from COVID-19.

This chain uses TRBV5-6 with TRBJ2-7; 7 bases are shared with TRBD1. Germline CDR1 reads SGHDT; CDR2 reads YYEEEE. The CDR3 runs to 15 residues. Trimming cost V 5 bases and J 3 bases; bases outside gene matches: 11. CDR3 protein: CASSPPWTGGYEQYF. In nucleotides, the CDR3 is TGTGCCAGCAGTCCCCCCTGGACAGGCGGCTACGAGCAGTACTTC. Full variable domain (rest looked up from reference TRBV5-6 and TRBJ2-7): DAGVTQSPTHLIKTRGQQVTLRCSPKSGHDTVSWYQQALGQGPQFIFQYYEEEERQRGNFPDRFSGHQFPNYSSELNVNALLLGDSALYLCASSPPWTGGYEQYFGPGTRLTVT.

The chain carries TRBV7-2 and TRBJ1-6; 8 bases match TRBD1. The CDR3 totals 19 residues. Germline trimming cut 5 bases from V and 0 bases from J; bases unmatched to any gene: 12. CDR1 and CDR2 from the germline V gene are SGHTA and FQGNSA. CDR3 in DNA: TGTGCCAGCAGCAGGGATGGACAGGGAATAATCTCCTATAATTCACCCCTCCACTTT. Amino acid sequence: CASSRDGQGIISYNSPLHF.

The chain couples TRBV20-1 to TRBJ2-1; D might be TRBD2 (6 bases). The germline V gene encodes CDR1 DFQATT and CDR2 SNEGSKA (reference sequence). Trimming left V 3 bases short and J 8 bases short, with 14 bases between. The CDR3 is made up of 13 amino acids. The CDR3 sequence is CSASPSVGDEQFF. In DNA form, the CDR3 reads TGCAGTGCTAGTCCTAGCGTAGGGGATGAGCAGTTCTTC.

In nucleotides, the CDR3 is TGTGCCAGCAATCCCCGAAGGACAGGCCCCTACGAGCAGTACTTC. It is translated as CASNPRRTGPYEQYF. This sequence joins TRBV2 and TRBJ2-7; 7 bases match TRBD1. The CDR3 totals 15 residues. CDR1 and CDR2 from the germline V gene are SNHLY and FYNNEI. Trimming took 7 bases from V and 2 from J; bases not matched to a gene: 11.

The rearrangement uses TRBV3-1 (or the pseudogene TRBV3-2) and TRBJ2-2; 11 bases fit TRBD1. The V gene end was trimmed by 4 bases and the J gene end by 5 bases; junction bases not matched to a gene: 9. CDR3 length: 17 amino acids. From germline, CDR1 is LGHDT and CDR2 YNNKEL (reference sequence). The CDR3 loop is CASSRQFGQGATGELFF. CDR3 DNA: TGTGCCAGCAGCCGCCAGTTCGGACAGGGGGCAACCGGGGAGCTGTTTTTT.

The J gene is TRBJ2-7, the V gene TRBV7-3; 11 bases are a match to TRBD1. V lost 3 bases to trimming and J lost 3 bases; unmatched junction nucleotides: 1. Germline CDR1 and CDR2: SGHTA and FQGTGA. The CDR3 runs to 14 residues. The CDR3 DNA reads TGTGCCAGCAGCTTGGGACAGGGGGACTACGAGCAGTACTTC. Its translation is CASSLGQGDYEQYF.

V gene TRBV19 combines with J gene TRBJ2-7, with D possibly matching TRBD1 (6 bases). The germline V gene encodes CDR1 LNHDA and CDR2 SQIVND (reference sequence). CDR3 size: 14 residues. V lost 3 bases and J 5 bases, leaving 14 bases between the germline ends. This CDR3 is CASSIGWAGDEQYF. The CDR3 bases are TGTGCCAGTAGTATCGGTTGGGCAGGGGACGAGCAGTACTTC.

The genes are TRBV14 and TRBJ2-3; 11 bases are a match to TRBD2. The germline CDR1 and CDR2 sequences are SGHDN and FVKESK. V lost 5 bases and J lost 1; bases outside the gene matches: 5. CDR3 length equals 16 residues. The CDR3 protein is CASSATSGTGTDTQYF. CDR3 DNA sequence: TGTGCCAGCAGCGCGACTAGCGGGACTGGCACAGATACGCAGTATTTT.

Remarks on this clone: A much larger clone is a single base away; this may be a read error. V gene TRBV28 combines with J gene TRBJ2-7; TRBD2 matches 7 bases. Germline CDR1 reads MDHEN; CDR2 reads SYDVKM. The length of the CDR3 is 12 residues. Losses at the gene ends were 6 bases for V and 2 bases for J; bases not matched to a gene: 1. In DNA form, the CDR3 reads TGTGCCAGCAGGGGGACTACCTACGAGCAGTACTTC. Translating it yields CASRGTTYEQYF.

The rearrangement links TRBV24-1 to TRBJ2-2, with a possible D match to TRBD1 (6 bases). Germline V gene data show CDR1 as KGHDR and CDR2 as SFDVKD. V gave up 6 bases and J gave up 6 bases, with 16 bases separating them. This CDR3 contains 15 residues. As DNA, the CDR3 is TGTGCCACCAGTCTGGGACACAACTCCCCCGGGGAGCTGTTTTTT. This codes for CATSLGHNSPGELFF.

This chain uses TRBV4-3 with TRBJ2-1; 7 bases agree with TRBD2. Germline values: CDR1 LGHNA, CDR2 YSLEER. The CDR3 is made up of 18 amino acids. V was clipped by 0 bases and J by 0 bases; unmatched bases: 8. The chain's CDR3 is CASSQEPAGASSYNEQFF. CDR3 in DNA: TGCGCCAGCAGCCAAGAACCGGCGGGAGCGAGCTCCTACAATGAGCAGTTCTTC.

This rearrangement joins TRBV6-2 or TRBV6-3 to TRBJ1-6; D gene unclear. The V gene's germline CDR1 is MNHEY and CDR2 SVGEGT. This CDR3 is 15 amino acids long. Trimming pared 2 bases from V and 7 bases from J, leaving 12 bases between. The CDR3 nucleotides are TGTGCCAGCAGTTACGAGTGGGCACGAAATTCACCCCTCCACTTT. Translated: CASSYEWARNSPLHF.

The rearrangement joins TRBV2 to TRBJ2-4, with 7 bases lining up with TRBD1. The CDR3 consists of 12 residues. Per germline, CDR1 SNHLY and CDR2 FYNNEI. Germline trimming cut 5 bases from V and 7 bases from J; bases unmatched to any gene: 2. The DNA for the CDR3 is TGTGCCAGCAGTCCCAGGGGGAACATTCAGTACTTC. Protein product: CASSPRGNIQYF.